The clone carrying this T cell receptor beta chain was recorded at least ten times. Its antigen is not identified. The CDR3 covers 17 residues. Per the germline V gene, CDR1 is SGHRS and CDR2 is YFSETQ. The V gene lost 0 bases and the J gene lost 0 bases, with 14 bases spanning the gap. TCRdb independently ran MiXCR on the multiplex PCR reads; one entry per CDR3 protein. The sample includes 200,000 to 250,000 distinct CDR3 sequences, about 30% of them seen just once. This entry comes from a study of breast tumors, draining lymph nodes, adjacent tissues. Study-wide points: Tumor and nontumor repertoires were significantly more similar in luminal-like than in basal-like breast cancer. Most tumor T cells seemingly derive from lymph node, then expand in tumor. Compared with lymph nodes, tumors were less diverse; compared with nontumor tissue, more. Data only fit, rather than demonstrated, lymph node origin of most tumor T cells.

Breast cancer patients provided tissue from their axillary draining lymph nodes. The V call is TRBV5-1, the J call TRBJ2-3; D is tentatively TRBD1 or TRBD2 (5 bases each). This sequence was found in a female donor with breast cancer. Some clones in this sample may be carry-over from other donors' samples. Source material: axillary lymph node tissue. CDR3 sequence: CASSLGRGRGSTDTQYF. The CDR3 DNA reads as TGCGCCAGCAGCTTGGGTAGGGGCCGGGGTAGCACAGATACGCAGTATTTT.